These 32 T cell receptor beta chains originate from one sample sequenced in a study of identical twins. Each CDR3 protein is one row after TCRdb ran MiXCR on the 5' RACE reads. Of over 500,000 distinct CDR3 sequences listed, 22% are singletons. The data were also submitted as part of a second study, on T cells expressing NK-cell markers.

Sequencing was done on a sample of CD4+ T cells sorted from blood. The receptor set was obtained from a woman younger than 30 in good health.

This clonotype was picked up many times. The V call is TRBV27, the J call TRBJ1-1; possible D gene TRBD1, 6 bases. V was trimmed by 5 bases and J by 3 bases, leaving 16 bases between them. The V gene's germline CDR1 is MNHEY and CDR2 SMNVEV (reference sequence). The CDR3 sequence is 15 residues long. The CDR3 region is CASSNTGFLDTEAFF. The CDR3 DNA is TGTGCCAGCAGTAATACAGGGTTTCTGGACACTGAAGCTTTCTTT.

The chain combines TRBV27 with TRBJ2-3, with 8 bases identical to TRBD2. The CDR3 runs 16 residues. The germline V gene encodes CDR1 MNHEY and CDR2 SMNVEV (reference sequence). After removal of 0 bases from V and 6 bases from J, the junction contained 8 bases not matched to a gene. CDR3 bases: TGTGCCAGCAGTTTATCCCCGGGGGGGCCGAGGGATACGCAGTATTTT. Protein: CASSLSPGGPRDTQYF.

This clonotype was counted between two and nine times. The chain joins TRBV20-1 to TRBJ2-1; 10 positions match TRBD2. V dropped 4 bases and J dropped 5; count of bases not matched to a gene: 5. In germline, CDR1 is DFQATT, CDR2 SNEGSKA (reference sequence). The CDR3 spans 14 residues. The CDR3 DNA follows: TGCAGTGCTACCGGACTAGCGGAGGACAATGAGCAGTTCTTC. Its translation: CSATGLAEDNEQFF.

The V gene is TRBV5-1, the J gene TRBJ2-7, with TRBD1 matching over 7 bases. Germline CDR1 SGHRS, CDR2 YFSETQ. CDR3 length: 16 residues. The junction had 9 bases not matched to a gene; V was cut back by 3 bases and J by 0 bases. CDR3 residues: CASSYHPGQNSYEQYF. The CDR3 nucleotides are TGCGCCAGCAGCTATCATCCGGGACAGAACTCCTACGAGCAGTACTTC.

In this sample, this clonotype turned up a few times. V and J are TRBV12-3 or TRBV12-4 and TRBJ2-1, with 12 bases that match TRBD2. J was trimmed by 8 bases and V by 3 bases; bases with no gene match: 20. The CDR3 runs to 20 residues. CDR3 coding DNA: TGTGCCAGCAGTTTCCCATCCCCTAGCGGGAGGGCCCGGTCTACCCATGAGCAGTTCTTC. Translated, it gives CASSFPSPSGRARSTHEQFF.

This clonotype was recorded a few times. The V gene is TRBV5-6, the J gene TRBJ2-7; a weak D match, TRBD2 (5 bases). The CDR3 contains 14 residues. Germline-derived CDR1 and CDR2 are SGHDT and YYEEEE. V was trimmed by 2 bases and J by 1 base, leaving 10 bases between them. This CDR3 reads CASSFFGDSYEQYF. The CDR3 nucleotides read TGTGCCAGCAGCTTCTTCGGGGATTCCTACGAGCAGTACTTC.

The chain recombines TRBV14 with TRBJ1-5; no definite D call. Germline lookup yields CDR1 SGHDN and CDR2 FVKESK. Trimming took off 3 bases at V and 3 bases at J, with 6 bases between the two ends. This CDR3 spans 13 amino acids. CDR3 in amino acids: CASSQESNQPQHF. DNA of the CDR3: TGTGCCAGCAGCCAGGAGTCCAATCAGCCCCAGCATTTT.

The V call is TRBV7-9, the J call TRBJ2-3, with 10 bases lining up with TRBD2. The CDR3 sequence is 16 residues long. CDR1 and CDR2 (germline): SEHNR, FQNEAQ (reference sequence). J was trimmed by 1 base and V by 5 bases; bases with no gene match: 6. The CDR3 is CASSLWTSGRTDTQYF. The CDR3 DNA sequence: TGTGCCAGCAGCCTATGGACTAGCGGCCGCACAGATACGCAGTATTTT.

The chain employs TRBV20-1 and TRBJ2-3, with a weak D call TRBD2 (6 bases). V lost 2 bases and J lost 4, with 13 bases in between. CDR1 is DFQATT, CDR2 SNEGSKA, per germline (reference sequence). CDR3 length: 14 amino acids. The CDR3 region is CSARSGRGADTQYF. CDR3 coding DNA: TGCAGTGCTAGATCCGGGAGAGGGGCAGATACGCAGTATTTT.

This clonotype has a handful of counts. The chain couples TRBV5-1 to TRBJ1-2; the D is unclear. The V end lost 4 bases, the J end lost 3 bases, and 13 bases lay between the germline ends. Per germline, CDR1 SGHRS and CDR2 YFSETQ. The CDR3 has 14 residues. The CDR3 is CASSPAGKDYGYTF. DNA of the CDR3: TGCGCCAGCAGCCCAGCGGGCAAAGACTATGGCTACACCTTC.

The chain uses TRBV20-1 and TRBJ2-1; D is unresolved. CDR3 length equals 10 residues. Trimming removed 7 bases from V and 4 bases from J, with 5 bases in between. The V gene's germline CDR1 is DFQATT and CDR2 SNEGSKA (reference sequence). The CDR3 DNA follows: TGCAGTGAAGTATACAATGAGCAGTTCTTC. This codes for CSEVYNEQFF.

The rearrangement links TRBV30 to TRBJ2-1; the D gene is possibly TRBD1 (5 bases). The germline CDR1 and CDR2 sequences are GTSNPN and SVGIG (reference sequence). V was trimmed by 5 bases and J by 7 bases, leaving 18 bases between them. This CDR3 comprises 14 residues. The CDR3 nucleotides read TGTGCCTGGGGTTTTGGGGCCGCTAAAAATGAGCAGTTCTTC. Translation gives CAWGFGAAKNEQFF.

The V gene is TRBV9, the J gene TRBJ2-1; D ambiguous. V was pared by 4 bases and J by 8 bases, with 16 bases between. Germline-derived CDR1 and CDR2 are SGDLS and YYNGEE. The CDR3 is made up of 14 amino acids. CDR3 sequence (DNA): TGTGCCAGCAGCCCCCCGACGGGCCAGCATGAGCAGTTCTTC. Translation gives CASSPPTGQHEQFF.

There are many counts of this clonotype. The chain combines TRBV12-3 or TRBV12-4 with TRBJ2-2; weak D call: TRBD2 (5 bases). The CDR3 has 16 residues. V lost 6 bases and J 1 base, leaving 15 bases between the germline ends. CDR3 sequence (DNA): TGTGCCAGCAGCCCTTCCGGACTGATGAACACCGGGGAGCTGTTTTTT. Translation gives CASSPSGLMNTGELFF.

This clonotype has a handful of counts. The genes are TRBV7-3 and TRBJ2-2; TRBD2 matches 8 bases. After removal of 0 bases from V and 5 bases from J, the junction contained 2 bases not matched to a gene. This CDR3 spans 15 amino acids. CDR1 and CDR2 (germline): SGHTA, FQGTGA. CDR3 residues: CASSLTLAGTGELFF. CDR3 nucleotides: TGTGCCAGCAGCTTAACTCTAGCGGGTACCGGGGAGCTGTTTTTT.

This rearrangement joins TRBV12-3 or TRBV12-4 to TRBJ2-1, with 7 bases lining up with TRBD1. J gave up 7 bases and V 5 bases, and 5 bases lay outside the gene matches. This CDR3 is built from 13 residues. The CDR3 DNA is TGTGCCAGCAGTATTTACAGGGGAAATGAGCAGTTCTTC. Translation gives CASSIYRGNEQFF.

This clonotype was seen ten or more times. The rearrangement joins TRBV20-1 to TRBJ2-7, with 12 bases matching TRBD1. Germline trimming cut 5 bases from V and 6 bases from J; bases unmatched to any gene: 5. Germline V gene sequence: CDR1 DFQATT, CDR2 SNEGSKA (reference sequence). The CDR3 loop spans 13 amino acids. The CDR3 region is CSASGTGGSEQYF. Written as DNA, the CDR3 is TGCAGTGCTTCCGGGACAGGGGGCTCCGAGCAGTACTTC.

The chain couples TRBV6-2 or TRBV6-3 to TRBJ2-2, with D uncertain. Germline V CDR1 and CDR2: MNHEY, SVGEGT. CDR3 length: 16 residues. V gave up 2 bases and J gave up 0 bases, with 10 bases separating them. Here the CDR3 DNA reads TGTGCCAGCAGTTACGCTACCAAATCGAACACCGGGGAGCTGTTTTTT. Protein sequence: CASSYATKSNTGELFF.

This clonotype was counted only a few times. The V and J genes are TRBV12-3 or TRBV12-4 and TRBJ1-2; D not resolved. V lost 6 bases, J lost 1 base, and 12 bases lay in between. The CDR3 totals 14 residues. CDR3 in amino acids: CASRSQNLNYGYTF. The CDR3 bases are TGTGCCAGCAGGAGTCAAAACCTTAACTATGGCTACACCTTC.

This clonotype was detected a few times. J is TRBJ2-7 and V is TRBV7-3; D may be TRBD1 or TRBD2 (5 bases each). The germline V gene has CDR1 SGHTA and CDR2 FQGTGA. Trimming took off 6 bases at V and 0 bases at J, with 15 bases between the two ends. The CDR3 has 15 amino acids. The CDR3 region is CASSYAWGSSYEQYF. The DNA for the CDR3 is TGTGCCAGCAGTTATGCTTGGGGGAGCTCCTACGAGCAGTACTTC.

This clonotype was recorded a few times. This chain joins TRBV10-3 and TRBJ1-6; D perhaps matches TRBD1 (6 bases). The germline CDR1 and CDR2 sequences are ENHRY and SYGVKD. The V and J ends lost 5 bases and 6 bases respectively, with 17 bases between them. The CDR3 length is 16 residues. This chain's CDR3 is CAISTTGPGGNSPLHF. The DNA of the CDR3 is TGTGCCATCAGTACGACAGGTCCGGGAGGTAATTCACCCCTCCACTTT.

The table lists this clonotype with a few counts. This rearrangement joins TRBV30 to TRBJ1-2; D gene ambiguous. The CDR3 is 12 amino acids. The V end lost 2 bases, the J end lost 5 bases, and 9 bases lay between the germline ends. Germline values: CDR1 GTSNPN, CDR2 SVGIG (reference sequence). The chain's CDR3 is CAWSWVGYGYTF. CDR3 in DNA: TGTGCCTGGAGTTGGGTTGGGTATGGCTACACCTTC.

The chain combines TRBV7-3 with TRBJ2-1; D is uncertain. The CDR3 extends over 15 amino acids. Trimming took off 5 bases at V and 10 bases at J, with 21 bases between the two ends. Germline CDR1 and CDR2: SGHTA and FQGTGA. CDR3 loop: CASSRIPNPPSEQFF. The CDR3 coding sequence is TGTGCCAGCAGCCGAATTCCAAATCCCCCATCCGAGCAGTTCTTC.

CDR3 protein: CAWGRTAYEQYF. Here the CDR3 DNA reads TGTGCCTGGGGACGGACCGCCTACGAGCAGTACTTC. J is TRBJ2-7 and V is TRBV30; D not resolved. This CDR3 has 12 amino acids. Trimming left V 5 bases short and J 2 bases short, with 10 bases between. CDR1 and CDR2 from the germline V gene are GTSNPN and SVGIG (reference sequence).

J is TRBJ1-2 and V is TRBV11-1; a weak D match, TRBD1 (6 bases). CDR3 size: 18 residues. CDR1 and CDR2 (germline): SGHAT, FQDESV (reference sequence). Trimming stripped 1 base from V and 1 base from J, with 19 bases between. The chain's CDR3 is CASSLEERLGGINYGYTF. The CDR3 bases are TGTGCCAGCAGCTTAGAAGAACGTCTGGGGGGCATTAACTATGGCTACACCTTC. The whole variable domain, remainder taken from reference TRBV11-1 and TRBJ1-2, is EAEVAQSPRYKITEKSQAVAFWCDPISGHATLYWYRQILGQGPELLVQFQDESVVDDSQLPKDRFSAERLKGVDSTLKIQPAELGDSAMYLCASSLEERLGGINYGYTFGSGTRLTVV.

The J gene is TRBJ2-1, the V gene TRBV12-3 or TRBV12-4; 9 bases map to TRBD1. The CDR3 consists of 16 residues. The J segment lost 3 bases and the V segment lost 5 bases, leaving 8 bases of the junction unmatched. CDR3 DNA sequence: TGTGCCAGCAGTCGATCTCCGGGACAGGGCTACAATGAGCAGTTCTTC. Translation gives CASSRSPGQGYNEQFF.

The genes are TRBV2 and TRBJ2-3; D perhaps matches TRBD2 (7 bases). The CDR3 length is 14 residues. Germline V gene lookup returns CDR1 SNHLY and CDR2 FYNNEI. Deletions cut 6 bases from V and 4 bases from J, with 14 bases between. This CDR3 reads CASRGGLSADTQYF. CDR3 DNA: TGTGCCAGCAGGGGGGGGCTCTCGGCAGATACGCAGTATTTT.

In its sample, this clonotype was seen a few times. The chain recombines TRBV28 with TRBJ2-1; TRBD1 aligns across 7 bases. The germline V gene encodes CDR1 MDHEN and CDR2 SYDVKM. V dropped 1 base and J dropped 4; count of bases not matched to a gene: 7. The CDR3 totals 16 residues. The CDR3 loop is CASSLLGTVYYNEQFF. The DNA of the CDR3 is TGTGCCAGCAGTTTATTAGGGACAGTGTATTACAATGAGCAGTTCTTC.

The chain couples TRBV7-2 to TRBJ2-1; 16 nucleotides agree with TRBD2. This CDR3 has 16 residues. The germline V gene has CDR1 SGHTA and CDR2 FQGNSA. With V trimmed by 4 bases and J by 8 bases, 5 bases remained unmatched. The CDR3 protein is CASSSYGTSGRDEQFF. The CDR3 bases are TGTGCCAGCAGCTCCTATGGGACTAGCGGGAGGGATGAGCAGTTCTTC.

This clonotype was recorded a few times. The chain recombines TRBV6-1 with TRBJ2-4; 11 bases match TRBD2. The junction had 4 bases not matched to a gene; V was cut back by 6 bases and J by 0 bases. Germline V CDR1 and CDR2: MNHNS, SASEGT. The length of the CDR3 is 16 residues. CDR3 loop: CASSSSGRGAKNIQYF. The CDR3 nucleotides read TGTGCCAGCAGCAGTAGCGGGAGGGGAGCCAAAAACATTCAGTACTTC.

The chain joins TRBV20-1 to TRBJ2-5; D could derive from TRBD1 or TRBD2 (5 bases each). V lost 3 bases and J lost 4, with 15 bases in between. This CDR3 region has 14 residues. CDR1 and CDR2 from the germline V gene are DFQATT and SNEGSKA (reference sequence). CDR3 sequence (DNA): TGCAGTGCTAGCTGGGGGAGAGCTTTAGAGACCCAGTACTTC. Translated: CSASWGRALETQYF.

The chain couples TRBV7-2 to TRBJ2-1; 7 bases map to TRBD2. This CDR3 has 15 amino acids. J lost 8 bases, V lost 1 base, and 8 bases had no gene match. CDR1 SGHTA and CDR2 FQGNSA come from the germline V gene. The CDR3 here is CASSLVPWGGDEQFF. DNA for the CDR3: TGTGCCAGCAGCTTAGTTCCCTGGGGGGGAGATGAGCAGTTCTTC.